This T cell receptor beta chain is drawn from a study of cytomegalovirus exposure and HLA in healthy donors. Primers: 60 Vbeta forward and 13 Jbeta reverse. Libraries were prepared by immunoSEQ multiplex PCR; TCRdb keeps only in-frame clonotypes and omits some of them. The repertoire holds around 130,000 clones, with around 83% as singletons. The CDR3 is 16 residues long. Germline values: CDR1 SGHRS, CDR2 YFSETQ. J lost 5 bases, V lost 3 bases, and 11 bases had no gene match. The specimen sequenced was PBMCs. This sequence originates from a woman aged 18 to 35 in good health and CMV-seropositive. The gene calls are TRBV5-1 and TRBJ2-7; TRBD2 agrees at 10 bases. The CDR3 sequence: CASSSGRAGGPHEQYF. Here the CDR3 DNA reads TGCGCCAGCAGCTCCGGGAGAGCGGGGGGGCCCCACGAGCAGTACTTC.